The clone carrying this T cell receptor beta chain was detected many times. This specimen belongs to a study of T cells in Graves' hyperthyroidism and ophthalmopathy. There are 15 residues in the CDR3. Germline assignment: CDR1 ENHRY and CDR2 SYGVKD. The V and J ends lost 4 bases and 3 bases respectively, with 16 bases between them. TCR beta CDR3 sequences were amplified from RNA transcripts. A first-round RT-PCR of the TCR CDR3 used the HTBI primer set. MiXCR was run by TCRdb on the multiplex PCR reads, yielding one entry per CDR3 protein. The data hold over 700,000 distinct CDR3 sequences, with roughly 37% observed a single time. Patients aged 18 to 65 had newly diagnosed hyperthyroidism lasting under 2 months.

V and J are TRBV10-3 and TRBJ2-7, with a weak D call TRBD1 (8 bases). The sequenced sample was blood. The receptor was derived from a man between 18 and 35 years old with Graves' hyperthyroidism. DNA of the CDR3: TGTGCCATCAGTGTAAGCGGGACAGGAGACTACGAGCAGTACTTC. As protein: CAISVSGTGDYEQYF.